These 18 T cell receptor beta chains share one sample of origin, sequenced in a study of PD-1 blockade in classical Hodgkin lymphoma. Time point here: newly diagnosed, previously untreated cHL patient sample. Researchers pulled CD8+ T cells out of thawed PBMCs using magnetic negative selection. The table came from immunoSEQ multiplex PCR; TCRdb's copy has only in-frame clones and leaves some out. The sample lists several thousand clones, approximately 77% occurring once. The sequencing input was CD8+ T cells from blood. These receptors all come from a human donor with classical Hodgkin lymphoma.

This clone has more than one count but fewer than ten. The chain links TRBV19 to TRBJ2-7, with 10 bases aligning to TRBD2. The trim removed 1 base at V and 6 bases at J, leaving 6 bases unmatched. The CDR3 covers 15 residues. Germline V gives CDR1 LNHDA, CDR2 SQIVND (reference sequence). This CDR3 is CASSIAASGSGEQYF. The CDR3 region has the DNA TGTGCCAGTAGTATAGCGGCTAGCGGGAGTGGCGAGCAGTACTTC.

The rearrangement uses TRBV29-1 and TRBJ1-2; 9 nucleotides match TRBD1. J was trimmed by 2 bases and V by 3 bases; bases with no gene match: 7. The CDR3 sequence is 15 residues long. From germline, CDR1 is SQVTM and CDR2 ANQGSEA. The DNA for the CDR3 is TGCAGCGTTGATGGCACAGGGGGCTTAAACTATGGCTACACCTTC. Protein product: CSVDGTGGLNYGYTF.

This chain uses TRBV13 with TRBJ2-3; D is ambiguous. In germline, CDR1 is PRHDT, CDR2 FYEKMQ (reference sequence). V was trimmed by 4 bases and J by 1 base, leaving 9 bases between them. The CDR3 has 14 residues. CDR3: CASSSRSRTDTQYF. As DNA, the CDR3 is TGTGCCAGCAGCTCCCGGTCGCGCACAGATACGCAGTATTTT.

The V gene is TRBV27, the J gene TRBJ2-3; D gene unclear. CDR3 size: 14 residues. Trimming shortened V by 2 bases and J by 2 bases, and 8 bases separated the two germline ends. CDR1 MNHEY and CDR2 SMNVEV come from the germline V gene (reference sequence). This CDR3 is CASSLTTYTDTQYF. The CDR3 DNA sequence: TGTGCCAGCAGTTTAACGACATACACAGATACGCAGTATTTT.

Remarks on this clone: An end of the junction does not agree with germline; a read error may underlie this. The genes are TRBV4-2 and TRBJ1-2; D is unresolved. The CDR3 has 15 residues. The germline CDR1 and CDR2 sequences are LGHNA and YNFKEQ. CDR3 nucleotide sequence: TGTGCCAGCAGGCAAGTTGACCTTGCGAACTATGGCTACACCTTC. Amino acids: CASRQVDLANYGYTF.

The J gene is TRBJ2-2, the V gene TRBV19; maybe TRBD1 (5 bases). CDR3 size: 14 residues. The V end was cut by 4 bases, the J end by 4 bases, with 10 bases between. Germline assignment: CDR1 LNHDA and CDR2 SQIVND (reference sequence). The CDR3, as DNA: TGTGCCAGTAGTACGGAAGGGGCCACCGGGGAGCTGTTTTTT. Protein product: CASSTEGATGELFF.

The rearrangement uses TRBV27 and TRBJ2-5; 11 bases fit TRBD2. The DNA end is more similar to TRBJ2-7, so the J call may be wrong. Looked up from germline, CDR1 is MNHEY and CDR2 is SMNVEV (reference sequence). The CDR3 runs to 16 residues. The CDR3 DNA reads TGTGCCAGCAGTTTAACCGCGGGACTAGCGGACTACGAGCAGTACTTC. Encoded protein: CASSLTAGLADYEQYF.

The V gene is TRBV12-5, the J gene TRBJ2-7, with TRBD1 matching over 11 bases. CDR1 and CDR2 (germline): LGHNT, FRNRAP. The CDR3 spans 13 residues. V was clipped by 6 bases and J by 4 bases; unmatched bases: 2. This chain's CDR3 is CASGRDRGYEQYF. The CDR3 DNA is TGTGCTAGTGGGAGGGACAGGGGGTACGAGCAGTACTTC.

The CDR3, as DNA: TGTGCCAGCAGTCCCGGGACAGGGGTAGATACGCAGTATTTT. It specifies CASSPGTGVDTQYF. The chain links TRBV28 to TRBJ2-3, with 10 bases that match TRBD1. The CDR3 consists of 14 residues. Germline V gene lookup returns CDR1 MDHEN and CDR2 SYDVKM. Trimming removed 5 bases from V and 5 bases from J; junction bases left unmatched: 4.

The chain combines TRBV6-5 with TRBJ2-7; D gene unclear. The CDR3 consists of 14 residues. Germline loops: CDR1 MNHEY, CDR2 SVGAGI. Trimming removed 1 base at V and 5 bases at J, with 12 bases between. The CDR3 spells CASSYLFSPHEQYF. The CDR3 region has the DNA TGTGCCAGCAGTTACTTGTTCTCGCCCCACGAGCAGTACTTC.

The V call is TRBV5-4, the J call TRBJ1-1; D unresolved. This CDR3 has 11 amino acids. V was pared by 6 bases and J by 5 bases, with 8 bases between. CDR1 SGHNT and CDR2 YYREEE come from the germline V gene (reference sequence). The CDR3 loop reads CASNPRTEAFF. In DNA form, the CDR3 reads TGTGCCAGCAACCCGAGAACTGAAGCTTTCTTT.

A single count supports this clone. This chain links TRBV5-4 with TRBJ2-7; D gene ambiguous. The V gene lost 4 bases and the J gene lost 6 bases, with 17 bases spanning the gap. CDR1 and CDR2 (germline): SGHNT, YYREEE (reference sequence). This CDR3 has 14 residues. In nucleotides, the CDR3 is TGTGCCAGCAGCCAAACTATCGAGGTATCCGAGCAGTACTTC. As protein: CASSQTIEVSEQYF.

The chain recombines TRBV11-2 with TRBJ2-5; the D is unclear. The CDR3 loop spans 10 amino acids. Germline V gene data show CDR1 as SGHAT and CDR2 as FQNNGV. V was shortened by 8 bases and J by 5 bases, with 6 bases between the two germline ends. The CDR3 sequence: CASRGETQYF. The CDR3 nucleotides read TGTGCCAGCCGAGGTGAGACCCAGTACTTC.

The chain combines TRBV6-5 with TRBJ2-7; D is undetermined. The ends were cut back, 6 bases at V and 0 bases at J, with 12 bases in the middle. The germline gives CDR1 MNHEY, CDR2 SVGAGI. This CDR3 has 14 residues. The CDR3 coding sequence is TGTGCCAGCAGACCGGACGGATTCTCCTACGAGCAGTACTTC. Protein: CASRPDGFSYEQYF.

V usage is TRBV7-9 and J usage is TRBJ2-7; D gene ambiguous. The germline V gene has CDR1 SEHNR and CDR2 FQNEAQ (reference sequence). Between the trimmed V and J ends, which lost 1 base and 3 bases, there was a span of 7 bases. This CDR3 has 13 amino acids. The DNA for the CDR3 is TGTGCCAGCAGCTTAGGCCACAACTACGAGCAGTACTTC. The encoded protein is CASSLGHNYEQYF.

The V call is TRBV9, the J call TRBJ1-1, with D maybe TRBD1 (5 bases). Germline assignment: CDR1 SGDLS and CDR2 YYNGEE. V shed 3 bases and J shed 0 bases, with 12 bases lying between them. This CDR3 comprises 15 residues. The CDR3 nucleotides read TGTGCCAGCAGCGGCAGGGTAGGAATGAACACTGAAGCTTTCTTT. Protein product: CASSGRVGMNTEAFF.

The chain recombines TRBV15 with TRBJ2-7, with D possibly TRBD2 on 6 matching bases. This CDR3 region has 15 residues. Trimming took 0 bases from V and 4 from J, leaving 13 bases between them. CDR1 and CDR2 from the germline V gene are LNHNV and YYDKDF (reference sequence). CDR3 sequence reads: CATSRDSGRGYEQYF. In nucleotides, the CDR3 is TGTGCCACCAGCAGAGACAGCGGGCGCGGGTACGAGCAGTACTTC.

The CDR3 loop is CASSLGIVRKEEQYF. DNA for the CDR3: TGTGCCAGCAGCTTAGGAATTGTAAGGAAAGAGGAGCAGTACTTC. The chain employs TRBV7-2 and TRBJ2-7; D uncertain. The germline gives CDR1 SGHTA, CDR2 FQGNSA. The V and J ends lost 1 base and 7 bases respectively, with 17 bases between them. This CDR3 contains 15 residues.